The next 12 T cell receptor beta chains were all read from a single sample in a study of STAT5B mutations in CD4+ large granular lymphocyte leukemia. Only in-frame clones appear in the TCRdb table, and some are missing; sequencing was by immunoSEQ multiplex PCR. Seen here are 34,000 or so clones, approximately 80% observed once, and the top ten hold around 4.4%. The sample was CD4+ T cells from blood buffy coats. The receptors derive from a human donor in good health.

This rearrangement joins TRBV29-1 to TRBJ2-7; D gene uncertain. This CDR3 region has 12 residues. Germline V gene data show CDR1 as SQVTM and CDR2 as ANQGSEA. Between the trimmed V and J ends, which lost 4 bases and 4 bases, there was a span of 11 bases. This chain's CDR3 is CSVAIRAYEQYF. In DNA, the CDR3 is TGCAGCGTTGCTATCCGGGCGTACGAGCAGTACTTC.

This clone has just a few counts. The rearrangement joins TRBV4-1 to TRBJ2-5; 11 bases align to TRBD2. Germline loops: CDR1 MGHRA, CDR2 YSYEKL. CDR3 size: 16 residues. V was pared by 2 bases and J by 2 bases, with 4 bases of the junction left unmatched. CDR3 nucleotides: TGCGCCAGCAGCCAAAACCTAGCGGGGGGTCAAGAGACCCAGTACTTC. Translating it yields CASSQNLAGGQETQYF.

CDR3 coding DNA: TGCAGCGGTGGACAGTCAAGCACCGGGGAGCTGTTTTTT. It codes for CSGGQSSTGELFF. The V gene is TRBV29-1, the J gene TRBJ2-2; tentatively, D is TRBD1 (6 bases). The germline V gene has CDR1 SQVTM and CDR2 ANQGSEA. The CDR3 consists of 13 residues. Trimming removed 7 bases from V and 4 bases from J, with 13 bases in between.

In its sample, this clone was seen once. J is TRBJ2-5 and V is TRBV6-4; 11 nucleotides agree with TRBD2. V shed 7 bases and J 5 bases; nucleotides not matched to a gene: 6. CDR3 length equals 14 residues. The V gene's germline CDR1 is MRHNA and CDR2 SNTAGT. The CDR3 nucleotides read TGTGCCAGCACCACTAGCGGGAGCTGGGAGACCCAGTACTTC. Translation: CASTTSGSWETQYF.

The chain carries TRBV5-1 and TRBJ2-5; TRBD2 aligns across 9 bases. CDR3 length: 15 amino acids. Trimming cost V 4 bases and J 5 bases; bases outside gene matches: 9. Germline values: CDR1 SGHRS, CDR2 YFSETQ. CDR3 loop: CASSQNSGSSETQYF. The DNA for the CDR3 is TGCGCCAGCAGCCAAAATAGCGGGAGCAGTGAGACCCAGTACTTC.

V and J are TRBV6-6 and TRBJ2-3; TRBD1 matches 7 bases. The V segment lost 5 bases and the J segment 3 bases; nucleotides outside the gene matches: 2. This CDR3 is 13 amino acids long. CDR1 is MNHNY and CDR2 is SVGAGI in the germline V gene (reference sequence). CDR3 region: CASSRQGTDTQYF. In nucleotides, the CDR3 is TGTGCCAGCAGTAGACAGGGAACAGATACGCAGTATTTT.

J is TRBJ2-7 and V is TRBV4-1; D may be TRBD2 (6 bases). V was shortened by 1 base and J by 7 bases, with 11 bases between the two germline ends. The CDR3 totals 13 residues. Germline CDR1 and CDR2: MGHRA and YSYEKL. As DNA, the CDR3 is TGCGCCAGCAGCCAAGGGGAGGATCGAGAGCAGTACTTC. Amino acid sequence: CASSQGEDREQYF.

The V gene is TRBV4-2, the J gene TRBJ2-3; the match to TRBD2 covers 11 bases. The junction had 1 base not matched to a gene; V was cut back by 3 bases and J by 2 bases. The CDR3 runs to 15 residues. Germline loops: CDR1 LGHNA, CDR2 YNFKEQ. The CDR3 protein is CASSHSGRATDTQYF. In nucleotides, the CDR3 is TGTGCCAGCAGCCATAGCGGGAGGGCCACAGATACGCAGTATTTT.

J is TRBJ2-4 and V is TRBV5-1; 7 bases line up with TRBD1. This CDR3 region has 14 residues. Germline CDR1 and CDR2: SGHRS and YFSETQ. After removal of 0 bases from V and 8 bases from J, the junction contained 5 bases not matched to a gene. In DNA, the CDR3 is TGCGCCAGCAGCTTGGTAGTTCAGGGGGACATTCAGTACTTC. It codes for CASSLVVQGDIQYF.

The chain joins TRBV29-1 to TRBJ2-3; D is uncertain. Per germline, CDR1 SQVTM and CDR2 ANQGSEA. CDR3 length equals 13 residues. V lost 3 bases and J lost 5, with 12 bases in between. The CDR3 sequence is CSVEWRWGDTQYF. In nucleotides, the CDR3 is TGCAGCGTTGAGTGGCGGTGGGGAGATACGCAGTATTTT.

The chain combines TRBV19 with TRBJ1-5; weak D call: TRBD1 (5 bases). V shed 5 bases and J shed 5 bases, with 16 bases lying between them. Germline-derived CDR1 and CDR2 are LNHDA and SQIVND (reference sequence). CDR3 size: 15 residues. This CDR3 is CASSRGTSPDQPQHF. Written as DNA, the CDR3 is TGTGCCAGTAGTCGAGGGACGTCACCGGATCAGCCCCAGCATTTT.

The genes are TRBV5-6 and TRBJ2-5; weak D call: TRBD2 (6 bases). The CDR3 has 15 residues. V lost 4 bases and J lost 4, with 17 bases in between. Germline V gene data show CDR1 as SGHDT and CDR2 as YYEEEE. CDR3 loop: CASSPQGRGGETQYF. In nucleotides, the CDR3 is TGTGCCAGCAGCCCGCAAGGACGGGGAGGAGAGACCCAGTACTTC.